This T cell receptor beta chain was obtained from a study of metastatic and nonmetastatic thyroid tumors. The wider study: Repertoire comparison spanned blood and tumor or nodule tissue of malignant and benign thyroid patients. Study results and limitations: The reported finding was significantly higher TCR beta diversity in malignant thyroid tumors relative to benign nodules, in blood and tumor.

Trimming removed 4 bases at V and 4 bases at J, with 7 bases between. This CDR3 is built from 12 residues. Germline CDR1 and CDR2: SNHLY and FYNNEI. This clone was observed many times. Its antigen remains unknown. In the source study's methods: Clinicopathological groups differed in CDR3, with these differences serving to build a distant-metastasis classifier for papillary thyroid cancer. MiXCR was used by TCRdb to re-call the PCR reads. What appears here as the V and J calls and clone size reflects TCRdb's work, not the paper's. The table shows around 31,000 clones, with over 15% occurring only once. The entire patient cohort was treatment-naive prior to thyroid surgery.

The clonotype originates from a female donor with papillary thyroid cancer or a benign thyroid nodule (not recorded which). Some clones in this sample may be carry-over from other donors' samples. The material sequenced was blood. The J gene is TRBJ1-2, the V gene TRBV2, with D hard to call. CDR3 nucleotide sequence: TGTGCCAGCAGTGGGTGGGGCTATGGCTACACCTTC. As protein: CASSGWGYGYTF.